This TCR beta chain was sequenced in a study of early T cells in non-severe SARS-CoV-2 infection. As for the study in general: From unsorted whole blood, bulk RNA was sequenced, and the chains remained unpaired.

The germline CDR1 and CDR2 sequences are SGHRS and YFSETQ. Losses at the gene ends were 5 bases for V and 6 bases for J; bases not matched to a gene: 13. This CDR3 is 16 amino acids long. Unique molecular identifiers tagged individual cDNA molecules. In TCRdb, the 5' RACE reads were re-called with MiXCR into one record per CDR3 protein. Of 45,000 to 70,000 distinct CDR3 sequences listed, roughly 8% were seen once; the top ten hold 10%. The specimen was whole blood, collected at baseline. The rearrangement joins TRBV5-1 to TRBJ2-2; TRBD1 matches 7 bases. This TCR derives from an adult who was a healthcare worker with PCR-confirmed SARS-CoV-2 infection or an uninfected control (not recorded which). Here the CDR3 reads CASRNPVTGWPGELFF. The DNA for the CDR3 is TGCGCCAGCAGAAACCCCGTGACAGGGTGGCCCGGGGAGCTGTTTTTT. The full variable domain, completed using reference TRBV5-1 and TRBJ2-2, is KAGVTQTPRYLIKTRGQQVTLSCSPISGHRSVSWYQQTPGQGLQFLFEYFSETQRNKGNFPGRFSGRQFSNSRSEMNVSTLELGDSALYLCASRNPVTGWPGELFFGEGSRLTVL.